The rows below give T cell receptor beta chains drawn from one sample of a study of blood T cell repertoires in COVID-19. Using immunoSEQ multiplex PCR, the repertoire was profiled, and TCRdb retains in-frame clones only, with some absent. This sample carries about 58,000 clones, approximately 90% of them seen once, and the ten largest clones take 14%. Sequencing was done on a sample of peripheral blood. These receptors were taken from a woman in her sixties or seventies with active COVID-19. The CDR3 runs from the conserved cysteine through the conserved F or W. Each record gives: J gene, clone size, V gene, D gene, CDR3 length, CDR3 protein, CDR3 DNA. A D gene is named only where the DNA matches it firmly. Rows may omit the clone size; those that give it use once, few, many or a size class.

TRBJ1-1,few,TRBV5-1,TRBD1,15,CASSSWDRGNTEAFF,TGCGCCAGCAGCTCCTGGGACAGAGGGAACACTGAAGCTTTCTTT
TRBJ1-1,-,TRBV14,-,13,CASRGGANTEAFF,TGTGCCAGCAGGGGGGGGGCAAACACTGAAGCTTTCTTT
TRBJ2-1,-,TRBV9,TRBD1,15,CASSPRQGPYNEQFF,TGTGCCAGCAGCCCGCGACAGGGACCCTACAATGAGCAGTTCTTC
TRBJ2-7,-,TRBV6-5,-,12,CASRGSRNEQYF,TGTGCCAGCAGGGGTTCGAGGAACGAGCAGTACTTC
TRBJ1-1,few,TRBV10-1,-,17,CASSTSRWGVRNTEAFF,-
TRBJ2-3,-,TRBV12-3/TRBV12-4,-,13,CASSTNRGDTQYF,TGTGCCAGCAGTACAAATAGGGGGGATACGCAGTATTTT
TRBJ1-1,once,TRBV2,-,13,CASSVFGNTEAFF,TGTGCCAGCAGTGTGTTCGGGAACACTGAAGCTTTCTTT
TRBJ2-5,-,TRBV13,TRBD2,16,CASSIRGGTLGETQYF,TGTGCCAGCAGCATACGGGGAGGGACTTTAGGAGAGACCCAGTACTTC
TRBJ2-7,-,TRBV11-2,-,13,CASRGSGEYEQYF,TGTGCCAGCAGAGGTTCAGGGGAGTACGAGCAGTACTTC
TRBJ2-2,-,TRBV7-8,-,12,CASLGYTGELFF,TGTGCCAGCTTGGGCTACACCGGGGAGCTGTTTTTT
TRBJ2-1,-,TRBV5-1,TRBD2,15,CASRQLAAPYNEQFF,TGCGCCAGCAGACAACTAGCGGCCCCATACAATGAGCAGTTCTTC
TRBJ2-7,-,TRBV7-8,TRBD1,14,CASSPRTGKSGQYF,TGTGCCAGCAGCCCCCGGACAGGCAAGTCGGGACAGTACTTC
TRBJ1-2,-,TRBV4-3,-,16,CASSQDSGGQVYGYTF,TGCGCCAGCAGCCAAGATTCGGGGGGGCAGGTCTATGGCTACACCTTC